This TCR beta chain was found in a study of T cell clonotyping in hematopoietic cell transplantation (dated by TCRdb to about 2021). For the wider study: A total of 135 blood samples were collected in the study from a few dozen consecutive transplant recipients and their related donors. Recruitment of patients was conducted between September 2015 and January 2017, and follow-up was continued until late 2020 or death.

Overall study outcomes, separate from this receptor: Only a small fraction of recipient repertoires overlapped donor repertoires, with over 95% appearing de novo at the given depth. The sample size was limited and the cells went unsorted, which meant the CD4 and CD8 repertoire contributions could not be told apart. Inverse Simpson Index values from donors and from recipients before transplant predicted broader TCR repertoire diversity after transplant. After transplant, TCR diversity in recipients dropped, and pathologically expanded clonotypes climbed progressively between day 30 and day 180.

Related transplant donors provided blood samples for TCR beta sequencing. Using Nuclei Lysis Solution, genomic DNA was extracted from unfractionated peripheral blood mononuclear cells that were either fresh or cryopreserved. As concerns this clone: The antigen it binds to is not known. Nothing much larger sits one base from this clone, and base qualities are not available.

The immunoSEQ assay, a bias-controlled multiplex PCR with V- and J-specific primers, was used to amplify TCR beta CDR3 regions from genomic DNA. A proprietary barcode and Illumina adapter sequences were added to the CDR3 amplicons in a second PCR step. An Illumina MiSeq instrument was used for sequencing of the CDR3 libraries. Per the authors' processing: Export and quality control were handled in immunoSEQ Analyzer 3.0, while downstream analyses relied on R Bioconductor and Immunarch. Only productive rearrangements within the normalized downsampled data set were used in the calculation of repertoire metrics. In the normalized cohort, a clonotype counted as pathologically expanded if the clonotype was larger than 5 templates. The Inverse Simpson Index was used to measure repertoire diversity. The non-normalized data set was used for CMV-specificity analyses so that all clonotypes could be captured. TCRdb retrieved this table from immuneACCESS and kept in-frame rearrangements only. Not all clones are present; in checked studies, unresolved V genes account for under half, and no reason is known for the remainder. V, J and clone size were drawn from that table, and D and trimming were deduced from the DNA. Here the sample has tens of thousands of clones; over 80% occur a single time. Roughly 1.9% of the sample belongs to the ten largest clones.

The material sequenced was peripheral blood mononuclear cells. The sequence came from a woman between 40 and 55 years old in good health. Some clones in this sample may be carry-over from other donors' samples.

The nucleotide sequence reads TGTGCCAGCAGTACCTTAGCGGGAGGAATATACAATGAGCAGTTCTTC. Protein translation: CASSTLAGGIYNEQFF. The rearrangement joined TRBV27 to TRBJ2-1; 10 middle bases align to TRBD2. Germline trimming amounts to 5 bases on V and 4 bases on J, with 8 as the count of junction bases outside the gene matches. The CDR3 runs 16 amino acids, cysteine and phenylalanine included. The kept DNA is CDR3 alone, 48 bases in frame from the first base. From the germline V gene (reference sequence), CDR1 is MNHEY and CDR2 is SMNVEV.